Listed below are T cell receptor beta chains from one sample, sequenced in a study of human thymus T cells. Generated by immunoSEQ multiplex PCR, the TCRdb table keeps only in-frame clones and is missing some. This table has under 95,000 clones, roughly 96% appearing once. The sample was thymus tissue. All receptors come from a girl under three years old with a congenital heart defect but otherwise immunologically healthy. CDR3s include the opening cysteine and the closing phenylalanine or tryptophan. D genes are given only for firm matches. Clone size appears in some rows only: once, few, many, or a class for an expanded clone.

j_call v_call d_call clone_size cdr3_nt cdr3_aa
TRBJ1-1 TRBV30 . . TGTGCCTGGGAGACAGCTTACACTGAAGCTTTCTTT CAWETAYTEAFF
TRBJ2-1 TRBV7-2 TRBD2 . TGTGCCAGCAGCCTCTCGGGGCGGGGGAATGAGCAGTTCTTC CASSLSGRGNEQFF
TRBJ2-6 TRBV5-1 . . TGCGCCAGCAGCCCGCGGCGACATAGCTCTGGGGCCAACGTCCTGACTTTC CASSPRRHSSGANVLTF
TRBJ2-3 TRBV7-9 TRBD1 . TGTGCCAGCAGCGCCCTGGACAGGGCTACCACAGATACGCAGTATTTT CASSALDRATTDTQYF
TRBJ2-7 TRBV25-1 . . TGTGCCAGTAAGAAGGGGGGCTTGGGTGAGCAGTACTTC CASKKGGLGEQYF
TRBJ1-1 TRBV25-1 . . TGTGCCAGCAGTGTTTCCCCCCGGGCGGGGGGGGACACTGAAGCTTTCTTT CASSVSPRAGGDTEAFF
TRBJ2-5 TRBV11-2 . . TGTGCCAGCACCCTTAGAATCGGGCAAGAGACCCAGTACTTC CASTLRIGQETQYF
TRBJ2-7 TRBV14 TRBD1 once TGTGCCAGCAGCCGCGGACAGGGGTCGGGCGAGCAGTACTTC CASSRGQGSGEQYF
TRBJ2-5 TRBV5-1 TRBD1 once TGCGCCAGCAGCACCGGGACAGGGCGAAGGTGGGAGACCCAGTACTTC CASSTGTGRRWETQYF
TRBJ2-7 TRBV28 . . TGTGCCAGCAGTTTATGGAGTTGGGACACCTCCTACGAGCAGTACTTC CASSLWSWDTSYEQYF
TRBJ1-3 TRBV14 . once TGTGCCAGCAGCCAAGAATCGGGGATTAGCTCTGGAAACACCATATATTTT CASSQESGISSGNTIYF
TRBJ1-4 TRBV28 . once TGTGCCAGCAGTTTAGGGGCAGGAGAAAAACTGTTTTTT CASSLGAGEKLFF
TRBJ1-5 TRBV19 . . TGTGCCAGTATATCCCCCTCAGGGAACCTTCATCAGCCCCAGCATTTT CASISPSGNLHQPQHF
TRBJ2-7 TRBV7-8 . . TGTGCCAGCACCTCCCAAGCGTACGAGCAGTACTTC CASTSQAYEQYF
TRBJ2-7 TRBV18 TRBD2 . TGTGCCAGCTCACCACCGTCGGCGGGAGCCCCCTACGAGCAGTACTTC CASSPPSAGAPYEQYF
TRBJ1-2 TRBV4-1 . . TGCGCCAGCAGCCAAGTCGATGGTGGCAGCAACTATGGCTACACCTTC CASSQVDGGSNYGYTF
TRBJ2-7 TRBV7-9 TRBD1 . TGTGCCAGCAGCTTAGAAGTCTTTTTGGTGGGACAGGGCAGGTCCGAGCAGTACTTC CASSLEVFLVGQGRSEQYF
TRBJ2-1 TRBV5-6 TRBD2 . TGTGCCAGCAGCTTGTTGGGTCAAGCGGGAGATTCCTACAATGAGCAGTTCTTC CASSLLGQAGDSYNEQFF
TRBJ2-5 TRBV5-6 . . TGTGCCAGCAGCATCGGGGCCCAGAACTCCCAAGAGACCCAGTACTTC CASSIGAQNSQETQYF
TRBJ2-5 TRBV5-1 . . TGCGCCAGCAGCTTCACCTCCCAAGAGACCCAGTACTTC CASSFTSQETQYF
TRBJ1-2 TRBV21-1 . . TGTGCCAGCAGCAAAGGTACAGGGTCTAGAGTCTACACCTTC CASSKGTGSRVYTF
TRBJ2-3 TRBV19 TRBD2 . TGTGCCAGTGGAACCGGGACTAGAGGCGAGGATACGCAGTATTTT CASGTGTRGEDTQYF
TRBJ1-3 TRBV19 . . TGTGCCAGTAGTGATCTCGGATATGGAAACACCATATATTTT CASSDLGYGNTIYF
TRBJ2-7 TRBV11-1 . once TGTGCCAGCAGCTCATTGGTTGACGGGAGCTCCTACGAGCAGTACTTC CASSSLVDGSSYEQYF
TRBJ1-4 TRBV2 TRBD1 . TGTGCCAGCAGTGAAGGGCCTCACCGGCGGGACAGGGAGGCGGAAAAACTGTTTTTT CASSEGPHRRDREAEKLFF
TRBJ2-1 TRBV11-2 TRBD2 once TGTGCCAGCAGCGCCAGACTAGCGGGAGTCGTCTCCTACAATGAGCAGTTCTTC CASSARLAGVVSYNEQFF
TRBJ1-1 TRBV29-1 TRBD1 . TGCAGCGTTGAAGTAGCCACAGGGGACCAGAACACTGAAGCTTTCTTT CSVEVATGDQNTEAFF
TRBJ1-4 TRBV5-4 . . TGTGCCAGCAGCAAGGGGGGAAAACTGTTTTTT CASSKGGKLFF
TRBJ1-1 TRBV25-1 . . TGTGCCAGCAGACGGGGGGCTGAAGCTTTCTTT CASRRGAEAFF
TRBJ2-2 TRBV27 . . TGTGCCAGCAGTTTTGAGCATCGGGCGGTATGGGGGGAGCTGTTTTTT CASSFEHRAVWGELFF
TRBJ2-2 TRBV7-9 . . TGTGCCAGCAGCTTAGAGGTTACGGGGGCCCGGGGCACCGGGGAGCTGTTTTTT CASSLEVTGARGTGELFF
TRBJ2-7 TRBV7-2 TRBD1 . TGTGCCAGCAGCTTAGTAGTTGGACAGGTTCCCTACGAGCAGTACTTC CASSLVVGQVPYEQYF
TRBJ2-2 TRBV27 . once TGTGCCAGCAGTCCCCAGGGACGGAACACCGGGGAGCTGTTTTTT CASSPQGRNTGELFF
TRBJ1-4 TRBV20-1 . . TGCAGTGCTCCTCGGGGGGAAAAACTGTTTTTT CSAPRGEKLFF
TRBJ1-4 TRBV28 . . TGTGCCAGCAGTTTAAACGGGGGTCGTGGGGAAAAACTGTTTTTT CASSLNGGRGEKLFF
TRBJ1-5 TRBV19 . . TGTGCCAGTAGTATTTCTTCCTCAGGGTCTAATCAGCCCCAGCATTTT CASSISSSGSNQPQHF
TRBJ1-1 TRBV9 . . TGTGCCAGCAGTGCGTGTGGAGCTGAAGCTTTCTTT CASSACGAEAFF
TRBJ2-5 TRBV11-2 TRBD2 . TGTGCCAGCAGCGCCTCCACAACTAGCGGGAGGGCGGGGACCCAGTACTTC CASSASTTSGRAGTQYF
TRBJ1-1 TRBV7-2 . . TGTGCCAGCAGCGTTAATTGGCGTATCGGCGGCGGGGAAGCTTTCTTT CASSVNWRIGGGEAFF
TRBJ2-3 TRBV7-6 TRBD1 . TGTGCCAGCAGCGTTACGACAGGGGCAGATACGCAGTATTTT CASSVTTGADTQYF
TRBJ2-2 TRBV6-5 . . TGTGCCACTACAAAAGGAGGGAAGGACACCGGGGAGCTGTTTTTT CATTKGGKDTGELFF
TRBJ1-1 TRBV6-5 . . TGTGCCAGCAGTTACTCGGCAGGGACGAACACTGAAGCTTTCTTT CASSYSAGTNTEAFF